A single sample is the source of the 3 T cell receptor beta chains below, sequenced in a study of blood T cell repertoires in COVID-19. Libraries were prepared by immunoSEQ multiplex PCR; TCRdb keeps only in-frame clonotypes and omits some of them. There are 130,000 to 150,000 clones in the sample; 70% to 90% occur only once, and around 8% lies in the top ten. What was sequenced was peripheral blood. These receptors were obtained from an older woman with COVID-19, enrolled during active disease.

This clone was recorded once. This chain uses TRBV14 with TRBJ2-3, with D perhaps TRBD1 (5 bases). From germline, CDR1 is SGHDN and CDR2 FVKESK. The CDR3 sequence is 16 residues long. Trimming shortened V by 0 bases and J by 4 bases, and 14 bases separated the two germline ends. CDR3 loop: CASSQDRAGRPDTQYF. As DNA, the CDR3 is TGTGCCAGCAGCCAAGATCGAGCAGGGCGACCAGATACGCAGTATTTT.

With respect to this clone: This sample also contains other DNA sequences that code for the same CDR3. This chain uses TRBV3-1 (or the pseudogene TRBV3-2) with TRBJ1-1; D is perhaps TRBD1 (6 bases). The germline V and J ends were trimmed by 1 base and 11 bases, with 8 bases remaining between them. CDR3 length: 11 amino acids. In germline, CDR1 is LGHDT, CDR2 YNNKEL (reference sequence). CDR3 in amino acids: CASSQGRGAFF. The CDR3 DNA sequence: TGTGCCAGCAGCCAAGGTAGGGGGGCTTTCTTT.

V usage is TRBV4-1 and J usage is TRBJ2-5; D perhaps matches TRBD2 (5 bases). The V end was cut by 6 bases, the J end by 2 bases, with 10 bases between. The CDR3 extends over 13 amino acids. CDR1 is MGHRA, CDR2 YSYEKL, per germline. CDR3: CASSMWRQETQYF. CDR3 sequence (DNA): TGCGCCAGCAGTATGTGGAGGCAAGAGACCCAGTACTTC.